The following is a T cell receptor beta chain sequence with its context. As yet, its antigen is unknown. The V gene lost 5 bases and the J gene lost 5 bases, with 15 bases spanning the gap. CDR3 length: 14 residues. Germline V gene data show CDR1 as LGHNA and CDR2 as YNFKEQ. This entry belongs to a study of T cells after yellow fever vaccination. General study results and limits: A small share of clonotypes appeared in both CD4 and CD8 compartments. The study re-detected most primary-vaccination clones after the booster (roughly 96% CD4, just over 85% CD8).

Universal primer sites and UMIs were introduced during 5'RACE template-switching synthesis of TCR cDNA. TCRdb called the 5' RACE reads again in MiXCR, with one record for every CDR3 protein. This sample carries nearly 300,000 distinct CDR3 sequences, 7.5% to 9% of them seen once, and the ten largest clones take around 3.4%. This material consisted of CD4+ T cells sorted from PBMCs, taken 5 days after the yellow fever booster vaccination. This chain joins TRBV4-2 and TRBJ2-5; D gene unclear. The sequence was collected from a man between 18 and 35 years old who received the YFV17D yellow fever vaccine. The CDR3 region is CASSWSRDYETQYF. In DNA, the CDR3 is TGTGCCAGCAGCTGGAGTAGGGATTACGAGACCCAGTACTTC.